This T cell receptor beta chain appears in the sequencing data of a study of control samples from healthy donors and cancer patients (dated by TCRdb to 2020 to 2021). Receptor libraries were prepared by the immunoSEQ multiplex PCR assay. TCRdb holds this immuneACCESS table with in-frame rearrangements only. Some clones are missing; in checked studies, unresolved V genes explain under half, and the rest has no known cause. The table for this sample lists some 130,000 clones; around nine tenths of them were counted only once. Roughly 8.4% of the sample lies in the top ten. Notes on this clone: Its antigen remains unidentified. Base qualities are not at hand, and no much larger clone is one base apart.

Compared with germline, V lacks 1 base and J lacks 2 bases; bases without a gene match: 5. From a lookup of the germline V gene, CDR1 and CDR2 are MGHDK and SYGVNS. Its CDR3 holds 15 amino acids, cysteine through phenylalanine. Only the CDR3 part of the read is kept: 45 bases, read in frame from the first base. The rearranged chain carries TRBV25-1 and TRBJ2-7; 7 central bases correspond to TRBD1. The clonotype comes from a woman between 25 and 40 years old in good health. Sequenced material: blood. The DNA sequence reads TGTGCCAGCAGTGAATCGGAAGGGGGCCCCTACGAGCAGTACTTC. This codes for CASSESEGGPYEQYF.